Sequencing of this T cell receptor beta chain was carried out in a study of radiation and T cells in renal cell carcinoma. The protocol was immunoSEQ multiplex PCR, while the TCRdb copy is restricted to in-frame clones and leaves out a portion. The sample consists of some 25,000 clones, 58% of them appearing once. Described treatment: treatment-naive control, cytoreductive nephrectomy. Control tumors came from a few females and some twelve males, aged roughly 40 to 90. This TCR was sampled from a man in his forties or fifties with renal cell carcinoma. This sample comprised tumor tissue, obtained from a patient whose treatment was nephrectomy without radiotherapy.

CDR3 DNA sequence: TGTGCCAGCAACCTACTAGGGACACCTCCCACAGATACGCAGTATTTT. Translated: CASNLLGTPPTDTQYF. The J gene is TRBJ2-3, the V gene TRBV7-2; perhaps TRBD1 as D (6 bases). V lost 7 bases and J lost 2, with 19 bases in between. Germline CDR1 reads SGHTA; CDR2 reads FQGNSA. This CDR3 has 16 residues.